These 28 T cell receptor beta chains came from one sample sequenced in a study of T cells after yellow fever vaccination. TCRdb itself ran the 5' RACE reads through MiXCR, one entry per CDR3 protein. The sample yields roughly 240,000 distinct CDR3 sequences, approximately 6.8% seen once. This sample comprised CD4+ T cells sorted from PBMCs, obtained on the day of the yellow fever booster vaccination. The receptors derive from a man younger than 45 who received the YFV17D yellow fever vaccine.

Notes on this clonotype: This may arise from a read error, as a much more abundant clone is one base away. For the CDR3, the DNA is TGTGCCAGCGCCGGACAAGTGAACCATGAGACCCAGTACTTC. Translation: CASAGQVNHETQYF. V and J are TRBV19 and TRBJ2-5, with a possible D match to TRBD1 (5 bases). This CDR3 region has 14 residues. In germline, CDR1 is LNHDA, CDR2 SQIVND (reference sequence).

DNA of the CDR3: TGTGCCAGCAGTCCGCCGGGACGGCACTATGGCTACACCTTC. It specifies CASSPPGRHYGYTF. This chain joins TRBV6-1 and TRBJ1-2, with D possibly being TRBD1 (5 bases). V was shortened by 5 bases and J by 3 bases, with 13 bases between the two germline ends. The length of the CDR3 is 14 residues. From germline, CDR1 is MNHNS and CDR2 SASEGT.

The chain combines TRBV27 with TRBJ2-7, with TRBD1 matching 12 bases. CDR1 and CDR2 from the germline V gene are MNHEY and SMNVEV (reference sequence). The trim removed 6 bases at V and 10 bases at J, leaving 13 bases unmatched. The CDR3 totals 15 residues. CDR3 coding DNA: TGTGCCAGCAGCCCAACCCCCGGGACAGGGGGCAATCAGTACTTC. This translates into CASSPTPGTGGNQYF.

This clonotype came up many times. The rearrangement links TRBV10-3 to TRBJ2-3; 9 positions agree with TRBD1. Germline-derived CDR1 and CDR2 are ENHRY and SYGVKD. The CDR3 contains 14 residues. Trimming removed 9 bases from V and 4 bases from J; junction bases left unmatched: 8. CDR3 DNA sequence: TGTGCCATTTTAGGGGACAGGGCCCCAGATACGCAGTATTTT. Translated: CAILGDRAPDTQYF.

This clonotype was observed a few times. This rearrangement joins TRBV7-2 to TRBJ2-7; possibly TRBD1 or TRBD2 for D (5 bases each). CDR1 and CDR2 from the germline V gene are SGHTA and FQGNSA. V was shortened by 1 base and J by 4 bases, with 14 bases between the two germline ends. The CDR3 consists of 15 residues. CDR3 coding DNA: TGTGCCAGCAGCTTAGTGGGACGGCTCGGTTACGAGCAGTACTTC. Its translation is CASSLVGRLGYEQYF.

This clonotype was detected only a few times. The chain employs TRBV7-9 and TRBJ1-5; maybe TRBD1 (5 bases). V lost 5 bases to trimming and J lost 9 bases, with 11 bases between them. Germline CDR1 reads SEHNR; CDR2 reads FQNEAQ (reference sequence). This CDR3 comprises 12 residues. Written as DNA, the CDR3 is TGTGCCAGCAGCCCCGTCGGGGGGCCCCAGCATTTT. This gives the protein CASSPVGGPQHF.

V gene TRBV5-1 combines with J gene TRBJ1-1; D is unclear. CDR3 length equals 12 residues. Germline V gene sequence: CDR1 SGHRS, CDR2 YFSETQ. V gave up 4 bases and J gave up 4 bases, with 8 bases separating them. The CDR3 sequence is CASSSGSTEAFF. Here the CDR3 DNA reads TGCGCCAGCAGCAGTGGTAGCACTGAAGCTTTCTTT. The complete variable domain, with remaining parts taken from reference TRBV5-1 and TRBJ1-1, reads KAGVTQTPRYLIKTRGQQVTLSCSPISGHRSVSWYQQTPGQGLQFLFEYFSETQRNKGNFPGRFSGRQFSNSRSEMNVSTLELGDSALYLCASSSGSTEAFFGQGTRLTVV.

The CDR3 protein is CASSLAVLAGHYSYEQYF. CDR3 coding DNA: TGTGCCAGCAGCTTAGCCGTTTTGGCAGGTCACTACTCCTACGAGCAGTACTTC. J is TRBJ2-7 and V is TRBV7-2, with no clear D. Germline V gene sequence: CDR1 SGHTA, CDR2 FQGNSA. This CDR3 contains 18 residues. With 0 bases removed from V and 0 bases from J, the gap between germline ends came to 18 bases. Complete variable domain (other parts from reference TRBV7-2 and TRBJ2-7): GAGVSQSPSNKVTEKGKDVELRCDPISGHTALYWYRQSLGQGLEFLIYFQGNSAPDKSGLPSDRFSAERTGGSVSTLTIQRTQQEDSAVYLCASSLAVLAGHYSYEQYFGPGTRLTVT.

This clonotype showed up many times. The rearrangement uses TRBV12-3 or TRBV12-4 and TRBJ2-7; tentative D call: TRBD2 (5 bases). This CDR3 is 15 amino acids long. Deletions cut 7 bases from V and 3 bases from J, with 19 bases between. The CDR3 coding sequence is TGTGCCAGCACCGCGGGCCTCGGTCCCCGCTACGAGCAGTACTTC. Protein product: CASTAGLGPRYEQYF.

The chain couples TRBV6-5 to TRBJ2-1; D gene ambiguous. Trimming stripped 0 bases from V and 0 bases from J, with 15 bases between. The germline gives CDR1 MNHEY, CDR2 SVGAGI. This CDR3 has 18 amino acids. Here the CDR3 reads CASSYSTPGRSSYNEQFF. CDR3 nucleotide sequence: TGTGCCAGCAGTTACTCGACACCTGGCCGAAGCTCCTACAATGAGCAGTTCTTC.

The DNA for the CDR3 is TGTGCCAGCAGCTTCCGACAGGGTTCTGAAAAACTGTTTTTT. Translating it yields CASSFRQGSEKLFF. This rearrangement joins TRBV7-9 to TRBJ1-4; 7 nucleotides match TRBD1. The CDR3 extends over 14 amino acids. The germline V gene has CDR1 SEHNR and CDR2 FQNEAQ (reference sequence). Losses at the gene ends were 3 bases for V and 7 bases for J; bases not matched to a gene: 5.

In DNA form, the CDR3 reads TGCGCCAGCAGCCAAGGGGTGGGGAACTCTAACTATGGCTACACCTTC. Translated, it gives CASSQGVGNSNYGYTF. V gene TRBV4-3 combines with J gene TRBJ1-2, with D hard to call. V shed 1 base and J shed 0 bases, with 12 bases lying between them. CDR1 is LGHNA, CDR2 YSLEER, per germline. This CDR3 has 16 residues.

To note about this clonotype: An end of the junction differs from the germline gene, which may be a read error. CDR3 DNA: TGCTGTGCTAGAGTGTCCGGGAGCCCAGGACAGAGAGATACGCAGTATTTT. This sequence encodes CCARVSGSPGQRDTQYF. The rearrangement joins TRBV20-1 to TRBJ2-3; D is possibly TRBD1 or TRBD2 (6 bases each). This CDR3 has 17 amino acids. Germline V CDR1 and CDR2: DFQATT, SNEGSKA (reference sequence).

This clonotype turned up a few times. The rearrangement joins TRBV20-1 to TRBJ2-7, with 9 bases that match TRBD1. This CDR3 contains 16 residues. In germline, CDR1 is DFQATT, CDR2 SNEGSKA (reference sequence). The ends lost 1 base at V and 0 bases at J; junction bases unmatched: 7. CDR3 nucleotides: TGCAGTGCTAGAGCATTAGGGACAGGGAGCTCCTACGAGCAGTACTTC. Amino acid sequence: CSARALGTGSSYEQYF.

This clonotype was seen only a few times. This sequence joins TRBV27 and TRBJ1-1, with D possibly matching TRBD1 (5 bases). Germline loops: CDR1 MNHEY, CDR2 SMNVEV (reference sequence). The CDR3 length is 13 residues. Trimming stripped 3 bases from V and 7 bases from J, with 12 bases between. The CDR3 loop reads CASSLSRDSEAFF. CDR3 bases: TGTGCCAGCAGTTTGTCTCGAGACAGTGAAGCTTTCTTT.

This clonotype was counted at least ten times. The V and J genes are TRBV15 and TRBJ2-5; possibly TRBD1 for D (6 bases). With 0 bases removed from V and 5 bases from J, the gap between germline ends came to 16 bases. The CDR3 covers 16 residues. Germline values: CDR1 LNHNV, CDR2 YYDKDF (reference sequence). The CDR3 DNA sequence: TGTGCCACCAGCAGAGATCGGGCAGGGGATGGCGAGACCCAGTACTTC. It yields the protein CATSRDRAGDGETQYF.

This chain connects TRBV12-3 or TRBV12-4 to TRBJ1-5, with 8 nucleotides matching TRBD1. The CDR3 consists of 15 residues. V lost 4 bases to trimming and J lost 5 bases; unmatched junction nucleotides: 7. The CDR3 bases are TGTGCCAGCAGTTCGTTCACAGGGGGAGATCAGCCCCAGCATTTT. It is translated as CASSSFTGGDQPQHF.

In this sample, this clonotype turned up many times. The V call is TRBV5-1, the J call TRBJ2-3; D call uncertain. This CDR3 comprises 15 residues. Germline assignment: CDR1 SGHRS and CDR2 YFSETQ. Trimming removed 2 bases from V and 0 bases from J, with 10 bases in between. The CDR3 DNA reads TGCGCCAGCAGCTTTAAGGGCAGTAGCACAGATACGCAGTATTTT. Amino acids: CASSFKGSSTDTQYF. The full variable domain, completed using reference TRBV5-1 and TRBJ2-3, is KAGVTQTPRYLIKTRGQQVTLSCSPISGHRSVSWYQQTPGQGLQFLFEYFSETQRNKGNFPGRFSGRQFSNSRSEMNVSTLELGDSALYLCASSFKGSSTDTQYFGPGTRLTVL.

The chain is built from TRBV7-9 and TRBJ2-7, with D unclear. This CDR3 is 15 amino acids long. The V end was cut by 4 bases, the J end by 0 bases, with 13 bases between. The germline V gene encodes CDR1 SEHNR and CDR2 FQNEAQ (reference sequence). The CDR3 nucleotides are TGTGCCAGCAGCTCAGCCTCATTAAGCTCCTACGAGCAGTACTTC. It specifies CASSSASLSSYEQYF.

This clonotype came up a few times. The chain links TRBV5-6 to TRBJ2-7, with D unclear. This CDR3 is 12 amino acids long. V lost 2 bases to trimming and J lost 6 bases, with 9 bases between them. CDR1 and CDR2 (germline): SGHDT, YYEEEE. For the CDR3, the DNA is TGTGCCAGCAGCTTAGCCTCCGGCGAGCAGTACTTC. Translated, it gives CASSLASGEQYF.

This clonotype has a count of ten or more. The chain employs TRBV6-5 and TRBJ2-3; 10 bases fit TRBD2. Germline-derived CDR1 and CDR2 are MNHEY and SVGAGI. Germline trimming cut 4 bases from V and 0 bases from J; bases unmatched to any gene: 7. The CDR3 has 17 amino acids. CDR3 protein: CASSFSGRESSTDTQYF. The DNA of the CDR3 is TGTGCCAGCAGTTTCAGCGGGAGGGAGTCTAGCACAGATACGCAGTATTTT.

The V and J genes are TRBV29-1 and TRBJ2-7; 8 nucleotides agree with TRBD1. Trimming cost V 7 bases and J 2 bases; bases outside gene matches: 4. The CDR3 loop spans 12 amino acids. From germline, CDR1 is SQVTM and CDR2 ANQGSEA. The CDR3 protein is CSGQGAAYEQYF. In nucleotides, the CDR3 is TGCAGCGGTCAGGGGGCTGCCTACGAGCAGTACTTC.

This clonotype came up a few times. Here the CDR3 reads CASSLPASGTGELFF. The CDR3 DNA reads TGTGCCAGCAGCTTACCAGCGTCGGGCACCGGGGAGCTGTTTTTT. This chain links TRBV7-3 with TRBJ2-2; D is uncertain. Germline CDR1 SGHTA, CDR2 FQGTGA. The CDR3 sequence is 15 residues long. The V end lost 2 bases, the J end lost 4 bases, and 11 bases lay between the germline ends.

V usage is TRBV7-2 and J usage is TRBJ1-6, with D possibly TRBD1 on 5 matching bases. This CDR3 comprises 15 residues. The V gene's germline CDR1 is SGHTA and CDR2 FQGNSA. V lost 1 base to trimming and J lost 7 bases, with 11 bases between them. CDR3 nucleotides: TGTGCCAGCAGCTTAGGGCAGGGCTTGAATTCACCCCTCCACTTT. This codes for CASSLGQGLNSPLHF.

This clonotype was counted only a few times. The chain combines TRBV9 with TRBJ2-1, with D tentatively TRBD2 (6 bases). V lost 5 bases and J lost 1, with 22 bases in between. The CDR3 length is 18 residues. Looked up from germline, CDR1 is SGDLS and CDR2 is YYNGEE. The CDR3 here is CASSLMGGSEGSYNEQFF. The CDR3 nucleotides read TGTGCCAGCAGTCTTATGGGGGGATCGGAGGGGTCCTACAATGAGCAGTTCTTC.

For the CDR3, the DNA is TGTGCCAGCAGTTCTCGCGGGAGGGCCTACGAGCAGTACTTC. Protein sequence: CASSSRGRAYEQYF. The rearrangement links TRBV6-2 or TRBV6-3 to TRBJ2-7; TRBD2 matches 9 bases. The CDR3 contains 14 residues. Germline loops: CDR1 MNHEY, CDR2 SVGEGT. J was trimmed by 2 bases and V by 4 bases; bases with no gene match: 3.

This clonotype was seen ten or more times. V usage is TRBV21-1 and J usage is TRBJ2-1; TRBD2, the D gene given by the table, was not confirmed from the DNA. TRBV21-1 counts as a pseudogene. This CDR3 comprises 16 residues. CDR3 residues: CASSKLTSGKNNEQFF. CDR3 DNA sequence: TGTGCCAGCAGCAAACTTACGAGCGGGAAGAACAATGAGCAGTTCTTC.

The CDR3 region is CASSYVSLTSGNEQFF. The CDR3 nucleotides are TGTGCCAGCAGTTACGTATCCCTGACTAGCGGAAATGAGCAGTTCTTC. J is TRBJ2-1 and V is TRBV6-5; 9 bases line up with TRBD2. The CDR3 covers 16 residues. V lost 2 bases, J lost 7 bases, and 9 bases stayed unmatched. Germline CDR1 MNHEY, CDR2 SVGAGI.